The sequence of this T cell receptor beta chain was determined in a study of blood T cell repertoires in COVID-19. Study background: Material from acute and convalescent COVID-19 was sourced from the United States, Italy and Spain. PBMCs, B-cell-depleted T cells, or T cells were the source of the cDNA or gDNA that made up the material.

Points on this clone: Other DNA variants within this sample encode the same CDR3.

Per the original data handling: Reference gene primers were amplified, and this amplification served to estimate nucleated cell counts. This table comes from immunoSEQ multiplex PCR, and its TCRdb copy is limited to in-frame clones, with some not included. V and J calls and clone size come straight from that table; D and trimming were deduced from the DNA. The table lists under 200,000 clones, around nine tenths of them singletons, with about 1.7% in the top ten. Sequenced: peripheral blood. This clonotype originated in a man younger than 35 with active or convalescent COVID-19.

CDR3 amino acids: CASSLASNYGYTF. CDR3 bases: TGTGCCAGCAGCTTGGCCAGTAACTATGGCTACACCTTC. V is TRBV5-6 and J is TRBJ1-2; no firm D call. With 0 bases removed from V and 1 base from J, the gap between germline ends came to 4 bases. Germline CDR1 reads SGHDT; CDR2 reads YYEEEE. The CDR3 runs 13 residues.